The source of this T cell receptor beta chain is a study of blood T cell repertoires in COVID-19. Study in general: Donors in the United States, Italy and Spain gave samples during acute or convalescent COVID-19. Sources were T cells, B-cell-depleted T cells, or PBMCs; the material itself was cDNA or gDNA.

In the study's own analysis: Reference gene primer amplification gave estimated nucleated cell counts. Assay: immunoSEQ multiplex PCR; the TCRdb copy retains only in-frame clones and omits some. V, J and clone size are those of that table, while D and trimming were read from the DNA. The sample includes 200,000 to 300,000 clones, over 80% of them seen just once. Per germline, CDR1 SGHNT and CDR2 YYREEE (reference sequence). This CDR3 has 15 amino acids. The V end was cut by 4 bases, the J end by 7 bases, with 15 bases between. This clone was counted between two and nine times. The sample comprised peripheral blood. The receptor comes from a human donor in a cohort sampled during active COVID-19. The rearrangement joins TRBV5-4 to TRBJ1-6; tentatively, D is TRBD1 (5 bases). CDR3 in DNA: TGTGCCAGCAGCCCAAACGTCGGGGGGAATTCACCCCTCCACTTT. Encoded protein: CASSPNVGGNSPLHF.